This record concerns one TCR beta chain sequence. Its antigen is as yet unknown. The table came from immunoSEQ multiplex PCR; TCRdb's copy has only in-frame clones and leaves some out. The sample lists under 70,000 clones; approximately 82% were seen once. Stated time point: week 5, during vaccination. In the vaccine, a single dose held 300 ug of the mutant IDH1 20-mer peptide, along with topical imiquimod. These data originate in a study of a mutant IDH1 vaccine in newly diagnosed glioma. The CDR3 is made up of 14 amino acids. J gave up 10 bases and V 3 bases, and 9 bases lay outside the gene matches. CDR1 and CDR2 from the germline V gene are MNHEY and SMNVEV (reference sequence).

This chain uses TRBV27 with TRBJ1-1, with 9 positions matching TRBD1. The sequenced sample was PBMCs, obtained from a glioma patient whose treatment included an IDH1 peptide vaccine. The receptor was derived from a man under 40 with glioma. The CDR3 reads CASSFGQGIIGAFF. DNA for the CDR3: TGTGCCAGCAGTTTCGGACAGGGGATTATTGGAGCTTTCTTT.